The rows below give T cell receptor beta chains drawn from one sample of a study of cytomegalovirus exposure and HLA in healthy donors. TCRdb's table, derived via immunoSEQ multiplex PCR, lists solely in-frame clones and lacks some. Listed are roughly 50,000 clones; about 2.3% falls within the top ten. Sequenced sample: PBMCs. These receptors were taken from a female donor in good health and CMV-seronegative. Each CDR3 is given with its conserved first and last residue. The D gene is left open where the match is weak.

d_gene	v_gene	j_gene	CDR3aa	CDR3nt
NA	TRBV5-5	TRBJ2-2	CASSLKGAGELFF	TGTGCCAGCAGCTTGAAGGGGGCCGGGGAGCTGTTTTTT
NA	TRBV19	TRBJ1-5	CASRPQTGTNQPQHF	TGTGCCAGTAGGCCCCAAACAGGGACGAATCAGCCCCAGCATTTT
TRBD1	TRBV5-1	TRBJ2-1	CASSPDRGRDEQFF	TGCGCCAGCAGCCCGGACAGGGGGAGGGATGAGCAGTTCTTC
NA	TRBV30	TRBJ2-3	CAWALSDTQYF	TGTGCCTGGGCGTTGTCGGATACGCAGTATTTT
NA	TRBV30	TRBJ1-1	CAWSVSGAGTEAFF	TGTGCCTGGAGTGTATCAGGGGCCGGCACTGAAGCTTTCTTT
NA	TRBV11-3	TRBJ2-5	CASSTWTSSEQETQYF	TGTGCCAGCAGCACCTGGACTTCCTCCGAACAAGAGACCCAGTACTTC
NA	TRBV25-1	TRBJ1-2	CASSEEGPTVLNYGYTF	TGTGCCAGCAGTGAGGAGGGACCGACCGTACTAAACTATGGCTACACCTTC
TRBD1	TRBV2	TRBJ1-4	CASSRQGGEKLFF	TGTGCCAGCAGTCGACAGGGTGGCGAAAAACTGTTTTTT
TRBD1	TRBV4-1	TRBJ1-5	CASSPSTGTFLQPQHF	TGCGCCAGCAGCCCCTCGACAGGGACGTTCCTTCAGCCCCAGCATTTT
TRBD1	TRBV2	TRBJ2-3	CASRVGQGTDTQYF	TGTGCCAGCAGGGTAGGACAGGGCACAGATACGCAGTATTTT
NA	TRBV9	TRBJ1-1	CASSPSAVTNTEAFF	TGTGCCAGCAGCCCCTCTGCGGTGACGAACACTGAAGCTTTCTTT
NA	TRBV6-1	TRBJ1-2	CASTVDPKGSYTF	TGTGCCAGCACCGTGGACCCGAAGGGGAGCTACACCTTC
NA	TRBV4-1	TRBJ2-5	CASSQPDGGTQYF	TGCGCCAGCAGCCAGCCTGACGGGGGGACCCAGTACTTC
TRBD1	TRBV2	TRBJ2-2	CASRDRGAGELFF	TGTGCCAGCAGGGACAGGGGGGCCGGGGAGCTGTTTTTT
TRBD1	TRBV29-1	TRBJ1-1	CSVAGQANEAFF	TGCAGCGTCGCGGGACAGGCAAATGAAGCTTTCTTT
TRBD1	TRBV6-5	TRBJ2-1	CASSYRQGVSYNEQFF	TGTGCCAGCAGTTACCGGCAGGGGGTCTCCTACAATGAGCAGTTCTTC
NA	TRBV11-3	TRBJ2-7	CASSSYREGEQYF	TGTGCCAGCAGCTCATACAGGGAAGGGGAGCAGTACTTC
NA	TRBV5-1	TRBJ1-1	CASSLEAGNTEAFF	TGCGCCAGCAGCTTGGAAGCAGGGAACACTGAAGCTTTCTTT
TRBD1	TRBV29-1	TRBJ2-2	CSARKDRGDTGELFF	TGCAGCGCCCGGAAGGACAGGGGGGACACCGGGGAGCTGTTTTTT
TRBD2	TRBV5-1	TRBJ2-5	CASSIGLAGGRRQETQYF	TGCGCCAGCAGCATTGGACTAGCGGGGGGCCGGAGGCAAGAGACCCAGTACTTC
TRBD1	TRBV5-1	TRBJ1-1	CASSWDRGNTEAFF	TGCGCCAGCAGTTGGGACAGGGGGAACACTGAAGCTTTCTTT
NA	TRBV6-5	TRBJ2-7	CASSYSILSLEQYF	TGTGCCAGCAGTTACTCTATTCTTTCTCTGGAGCAGTACTTC
NA	TRBV29-1	TRBJ2-3	CSGGPGGDKQYF	TGCAGCGGGGGGCCCGGCGGAGATAAGCAGTATTTT
TRBD1	TRBV18	TRBJ2-1	CASSPRGGVVVNEQFF	TGTGCCAGCTCACCGAGAGGGGGCGTTGTCGTCAATGAGCAGTTCTTC
NA	TRBV19	TRBJ1-5	CASTRVWNQPQHF	TGTGCCAGTACCAGGGTTTGGAATCAGCCCCAGCATTTT
TRBD2	TRBV5-1	TRBJ2-3	CASSLERGADTQYF	TGCGCCAGCAGCCTCGAGCGGGGGGCAGATACGCAGTATTTT